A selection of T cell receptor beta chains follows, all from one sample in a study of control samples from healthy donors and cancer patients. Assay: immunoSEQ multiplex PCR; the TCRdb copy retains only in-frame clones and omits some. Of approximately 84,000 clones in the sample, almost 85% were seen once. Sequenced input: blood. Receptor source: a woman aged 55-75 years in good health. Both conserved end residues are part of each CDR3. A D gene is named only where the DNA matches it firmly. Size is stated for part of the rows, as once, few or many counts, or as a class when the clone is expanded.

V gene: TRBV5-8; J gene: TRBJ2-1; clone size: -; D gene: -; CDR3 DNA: TGTGCCAGCAGCCCGGGACTCTACAATGAGCAGTTCTTC; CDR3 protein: CASSPGLYNEQFF
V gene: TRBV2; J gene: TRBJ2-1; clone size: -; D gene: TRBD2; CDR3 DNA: TGTGCCAGCAGTGAAACTGCGGGGGGGCGGAATGAGCAGTTCTTC; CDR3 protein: CASSETAGGRNEQFF
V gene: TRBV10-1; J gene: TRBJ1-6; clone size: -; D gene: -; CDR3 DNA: TGCGCCAGCAGTCTTGATCACGCCTCACCCCTCCACTTT; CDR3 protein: CASSLDHASPLHF
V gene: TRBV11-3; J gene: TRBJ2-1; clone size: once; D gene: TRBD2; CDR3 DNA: TGTGCCAGCAGCTTAGAGGGGGGTAGCGGGTCCTCCTACAATGAGCAGTTCTTC; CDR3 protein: CASSLEGGSGSSYNEQFF
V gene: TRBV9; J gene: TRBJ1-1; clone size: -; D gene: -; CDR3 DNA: TGTGCCAGCAGCGTAGCTGGGGGGGGAGCTTTCTTT; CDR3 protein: CASSVAGGGAFF
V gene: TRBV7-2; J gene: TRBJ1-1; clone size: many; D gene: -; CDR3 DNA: TGTGCCAGCAGCTTTGGCCGTGAAGCTTTCTTT; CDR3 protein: CASSFGREAFF
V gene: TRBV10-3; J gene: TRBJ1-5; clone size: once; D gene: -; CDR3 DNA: TGTGCCATCAGTGAGGGGGGCAATCAGCCCCAGCATTTT; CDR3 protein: CAISEGGNQPQHF
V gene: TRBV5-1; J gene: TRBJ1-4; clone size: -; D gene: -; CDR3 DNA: TGCGCCAGCAGCTCCGCGGACAGAATTAATGAAAAACTGTTTTTT; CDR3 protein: CASSSADRINEKLFF
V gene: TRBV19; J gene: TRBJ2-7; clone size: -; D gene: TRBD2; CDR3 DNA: TGTGCCAGTAGTCCGTCAGCGGGAAGCTACGAGCAGTACTTC; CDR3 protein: CASSPSAGSYEQYF
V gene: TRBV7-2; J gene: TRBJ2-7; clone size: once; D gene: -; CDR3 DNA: TGTGCCAGCAGCGACACAACAGGGTACCCCCACGAGCAGTACTTC; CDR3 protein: CASSDTTGYPHEQYF
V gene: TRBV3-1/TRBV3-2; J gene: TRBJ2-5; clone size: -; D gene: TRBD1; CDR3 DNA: TGTGCCAGCAAGGGACAGGGGATGAAAGAGACCCAGTACTTC; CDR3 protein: CASKGQGMKETQYF
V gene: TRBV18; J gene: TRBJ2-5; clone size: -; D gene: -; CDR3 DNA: TGTGCCAGCTCACCATTCCAGGAGGATGGGACCCAGTACTTC; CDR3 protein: CASSPFQEDGTQYF
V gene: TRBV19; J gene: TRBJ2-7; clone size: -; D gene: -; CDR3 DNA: TGTGCCAGTAGCACTCTGGACACTACAGGGTCTTACGAGCAGTACTTC; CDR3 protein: CASSTLDTTGSYEQYF
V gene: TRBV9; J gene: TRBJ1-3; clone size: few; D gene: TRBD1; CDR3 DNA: TGTGCCAGCAGCGCAACACAGGGGGAAGGAAACACCATATATTTT; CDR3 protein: CASSATQGEGNTIYF
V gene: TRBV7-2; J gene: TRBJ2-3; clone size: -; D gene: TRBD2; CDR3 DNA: TGTGCCAGCAGCCCGAGACTAGCGATTGGAAGTACGCAGTATTTT; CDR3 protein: CASSPRLAIGSTQYF
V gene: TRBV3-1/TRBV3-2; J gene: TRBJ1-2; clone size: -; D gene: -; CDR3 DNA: TGTGCCAGCAGCCCGCAGGTTGATGGCGCCGAAGGGGGCTACACCTTC; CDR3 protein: CASSPQVDGAEGGYTF
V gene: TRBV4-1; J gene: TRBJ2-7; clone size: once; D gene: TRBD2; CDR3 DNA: TGCGCCAGCAGCCATACGGGGAGCGGGATCAACGAGCAGTACTTC; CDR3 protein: CASSHTGSGINEQYF
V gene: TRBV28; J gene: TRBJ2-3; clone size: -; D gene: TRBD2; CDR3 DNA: TGTGCCAGCAGCCCTGGGACTAGCGGGAGTAGAACAGATACGCAGTATTTT; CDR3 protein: CASSPGTSGSRTDTQYF
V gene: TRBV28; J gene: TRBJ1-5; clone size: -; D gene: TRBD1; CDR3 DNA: TGTGCCAGCAGTCCATCAGGGGGCGGGGATCAGCCCCAGCATTTT; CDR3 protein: CASSPSGGGDQPQHF
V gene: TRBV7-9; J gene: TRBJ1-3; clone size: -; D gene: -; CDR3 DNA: TGTGCCAGCACCGAGAGAGATGGAAACACCATATATTTT; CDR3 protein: CASTERDGNTIYF
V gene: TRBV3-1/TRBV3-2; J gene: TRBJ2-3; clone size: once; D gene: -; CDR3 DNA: TGTGCCAGCAGCTCAACCCCAGGGAGTTATACGCAGTATTTT; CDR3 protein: CASSSTPGSYTQYF
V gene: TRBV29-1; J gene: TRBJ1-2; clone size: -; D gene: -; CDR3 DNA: TGCAGCGTTGAAGCTGGGGGGCGATGGTATGGCTATACCTTC; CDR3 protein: CSVEAGGRWYGYTF
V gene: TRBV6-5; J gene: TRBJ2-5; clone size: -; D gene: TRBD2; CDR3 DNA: TGTGCCAGCAGTTCCAGCCCGGGACTAGAAGAGACCCAGTACTTC; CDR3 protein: CASSSSPGLEETQYF
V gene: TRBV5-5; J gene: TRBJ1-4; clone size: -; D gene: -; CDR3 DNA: TGTGCCAGCGGAGTTGACCCCCCAGGGACTAATGAAAAACTGTTTTTT; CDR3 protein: CASGVDPPGTNEKLFF
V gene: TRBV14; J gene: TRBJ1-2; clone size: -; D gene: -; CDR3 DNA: TGTGCCAGCAGCCCTCGAAAGAATAACTATGGCTACACCTTC; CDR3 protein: CASSPRKNNYGYTF
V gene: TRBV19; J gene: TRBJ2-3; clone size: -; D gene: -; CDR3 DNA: TGTGCCAGTAGTATTAGCACAGATACGCAGTATTTT; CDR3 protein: CASSISTDTQYF
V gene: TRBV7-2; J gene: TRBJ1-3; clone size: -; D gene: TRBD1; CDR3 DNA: TGTGCCAGCAGCCCAGGGGGAAACGGAAACACCATATATTTT; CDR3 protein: CASSPGGNGNTIYF
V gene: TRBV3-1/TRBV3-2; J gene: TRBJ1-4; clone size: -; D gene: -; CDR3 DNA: TGTGCCAGCAGCCAAGGGGAGGAAAAACTGTTTTTT; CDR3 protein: CASSQGEEKLFF
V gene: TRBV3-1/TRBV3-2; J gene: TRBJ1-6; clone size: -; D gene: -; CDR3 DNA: TGTGCCAGCAGCCAAGGAAAGTCTCCCCTCCACTTT; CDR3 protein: CASSQGKSPLHF
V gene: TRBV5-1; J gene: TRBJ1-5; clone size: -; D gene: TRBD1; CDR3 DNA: TGCGCCAGCAGCCTAACAGGGGGCAATCAGCCCCAGCATTTT; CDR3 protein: CASSLTGGNQPQHF
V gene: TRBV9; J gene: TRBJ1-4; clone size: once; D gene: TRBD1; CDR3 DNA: TGTGCCAGCAGCGCGCAGGGGGCCACTAATGAAAAACTGTTTTTT; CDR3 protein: CASSAQGATNEKLFF
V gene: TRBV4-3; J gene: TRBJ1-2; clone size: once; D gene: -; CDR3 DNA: TGCGCCAGCAGCCAAGAGGGAGGTTTAGGCTACACCTTC; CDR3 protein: CASSQEGGLGYTF
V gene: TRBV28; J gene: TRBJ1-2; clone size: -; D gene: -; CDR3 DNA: TGTGCCAGCAGTCCTAGAATCTATGGCTACACCTTC; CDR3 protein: CASSPRIYGYTF
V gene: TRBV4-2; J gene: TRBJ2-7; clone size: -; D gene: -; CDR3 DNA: TGTGCCAGCAGCCAAGATATAGCGGCAAGCTCCTACGAGCAGTACTTC; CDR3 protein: CASSQDIAASSYEQYF
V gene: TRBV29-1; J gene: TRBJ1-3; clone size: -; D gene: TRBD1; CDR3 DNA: TGCAGCGCAATGGGACAGGGAAACACCATATATTTT; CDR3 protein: CSAMGQGNTIYF
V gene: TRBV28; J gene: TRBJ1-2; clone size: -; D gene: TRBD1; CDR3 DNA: TGTGCCAGCAGTTCGACGGGACAGGCCGTCTATGGCTACACCTTC; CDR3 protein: CASSSTGQAVYGYTF
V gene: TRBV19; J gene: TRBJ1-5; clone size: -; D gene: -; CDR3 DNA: TGTGCCAGCGGAAGGACAGAAAATCAGCCCCAGCATTTT; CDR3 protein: CASGRTENQPQHF
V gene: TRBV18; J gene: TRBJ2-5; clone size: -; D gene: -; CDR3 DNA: TGTGCCAGCTCACCCACAGGGTCCTGGGAGACCCAGTACTTC; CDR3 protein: CASSPTGSWETQYF
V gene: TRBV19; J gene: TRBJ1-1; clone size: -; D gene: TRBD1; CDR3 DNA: TGTGCCAGTAGTATATCGGGGGCAGGGGGTTCTGAAGCTTTCTTT; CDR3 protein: CASSISGAGGSEAFF
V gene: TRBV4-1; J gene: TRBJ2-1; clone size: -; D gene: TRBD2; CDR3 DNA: TGCGCCAGCAGCGGTCAACCCTTACTAGCGGGGGGGCTGTTGGGATCCTACAATGAGCAGTTCTTC; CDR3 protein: CASSGQPLLAGGLLGSYNEQFF
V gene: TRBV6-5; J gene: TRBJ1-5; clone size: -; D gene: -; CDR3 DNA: TGTGCCAGCAGGCAGGGTAATCAGCCCCAGCATTTT; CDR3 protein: CASRQGNQPQHF